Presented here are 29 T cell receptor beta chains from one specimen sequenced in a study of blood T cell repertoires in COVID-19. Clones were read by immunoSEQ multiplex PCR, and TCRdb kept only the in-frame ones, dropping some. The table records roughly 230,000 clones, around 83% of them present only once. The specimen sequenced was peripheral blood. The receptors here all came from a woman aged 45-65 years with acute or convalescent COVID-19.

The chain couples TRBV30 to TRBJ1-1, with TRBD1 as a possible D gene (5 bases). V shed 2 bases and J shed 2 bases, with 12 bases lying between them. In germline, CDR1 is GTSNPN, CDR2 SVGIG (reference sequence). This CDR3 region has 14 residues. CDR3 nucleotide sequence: TGTGCCTGGAGTTTAAAGGGGTTAAACACTGAAGCTTTCTTT. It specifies CAWSLKGLNTEAFF.

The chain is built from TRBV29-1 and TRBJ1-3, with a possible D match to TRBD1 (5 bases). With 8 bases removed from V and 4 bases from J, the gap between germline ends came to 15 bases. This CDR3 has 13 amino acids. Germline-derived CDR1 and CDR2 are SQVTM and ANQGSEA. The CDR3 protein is CSCVRGNGNTIYF. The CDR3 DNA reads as TGCAGCTGTGTGCGGGGCAACGGAAACACCATATATTTT.

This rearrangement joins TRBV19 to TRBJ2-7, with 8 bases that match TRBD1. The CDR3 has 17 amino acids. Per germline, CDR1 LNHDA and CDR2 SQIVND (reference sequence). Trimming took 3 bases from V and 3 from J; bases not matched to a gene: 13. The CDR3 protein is CASSIGPPGQGRYEQYF. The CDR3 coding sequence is TGTGCCAGTAGTATCGGCCCCCCCGGACAGGGCCGCTACGAGCAGTACTTC.

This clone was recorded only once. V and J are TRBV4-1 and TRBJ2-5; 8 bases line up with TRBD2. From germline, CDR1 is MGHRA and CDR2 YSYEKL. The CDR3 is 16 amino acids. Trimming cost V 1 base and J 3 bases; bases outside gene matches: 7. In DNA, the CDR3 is TGCGCCAGCAGCCAAGGGAGAGGAGCGGGAGAAGAGACCCAGTACTTC. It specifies CASSQGRGAGEETQYF.

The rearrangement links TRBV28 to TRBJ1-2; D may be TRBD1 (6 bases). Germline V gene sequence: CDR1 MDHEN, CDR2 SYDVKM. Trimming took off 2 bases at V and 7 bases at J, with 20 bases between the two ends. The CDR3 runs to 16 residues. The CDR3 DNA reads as TGTGCCAGCAGTTTAAAGGGCCAGGGGAGTGTAGGTGGCTACACCTTC. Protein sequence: CASSLKGQGSVGGYTF.

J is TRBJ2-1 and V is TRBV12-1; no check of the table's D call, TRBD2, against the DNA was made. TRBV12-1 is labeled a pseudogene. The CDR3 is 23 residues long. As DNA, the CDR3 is TGTGCCAGCAGCTTTCCAACTAGCGGGAGGCGAACGGATCGTTCTGGCTCCTACAATGAGCAGTTCTTC. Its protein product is CASSFPTSGRRTDRSGSYNEQFF.

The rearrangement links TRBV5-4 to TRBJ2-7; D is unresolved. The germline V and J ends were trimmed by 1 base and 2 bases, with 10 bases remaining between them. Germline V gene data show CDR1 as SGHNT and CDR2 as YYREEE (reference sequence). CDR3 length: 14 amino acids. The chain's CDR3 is CASSLKVRPYEQYF. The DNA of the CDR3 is TGTGCCAGCAGCTTGAAGGTCAGGCCCTACGAGCAGTACTTC.

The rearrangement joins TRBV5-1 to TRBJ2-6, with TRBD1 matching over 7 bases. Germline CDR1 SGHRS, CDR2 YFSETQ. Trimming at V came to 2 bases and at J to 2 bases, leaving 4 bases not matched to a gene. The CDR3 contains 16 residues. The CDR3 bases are TGCGCCAGCAGCTTTACAGGACAGGCTGGGGCCAACGTCCTGACTTTC. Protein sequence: CASSFTGQAGANVLTF.

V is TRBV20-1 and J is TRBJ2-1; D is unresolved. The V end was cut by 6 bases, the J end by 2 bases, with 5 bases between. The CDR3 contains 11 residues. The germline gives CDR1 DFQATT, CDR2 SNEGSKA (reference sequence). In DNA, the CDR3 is TGCAGTGCGACAACCTACAATGAGCAGTTCTTC. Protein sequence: CSATTYNEQFF.

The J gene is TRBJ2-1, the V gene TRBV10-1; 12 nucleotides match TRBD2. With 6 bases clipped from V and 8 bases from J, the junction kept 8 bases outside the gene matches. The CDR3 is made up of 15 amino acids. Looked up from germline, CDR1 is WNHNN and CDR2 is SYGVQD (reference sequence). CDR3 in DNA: TGCGCCAGCAGCTTACTAGCGGGAGGAGGGGATGAGCAGTTCTTC. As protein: CASSLLAGGGDEQFF.

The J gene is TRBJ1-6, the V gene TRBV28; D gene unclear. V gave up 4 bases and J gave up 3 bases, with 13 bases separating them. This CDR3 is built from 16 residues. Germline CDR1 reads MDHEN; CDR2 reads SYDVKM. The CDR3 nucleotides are TGTGCCAGCAGTTCCCCAACGGGAAGCTATAATTCACCCCTCCACTTT. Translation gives CASSSPTGSYNSPLHF.

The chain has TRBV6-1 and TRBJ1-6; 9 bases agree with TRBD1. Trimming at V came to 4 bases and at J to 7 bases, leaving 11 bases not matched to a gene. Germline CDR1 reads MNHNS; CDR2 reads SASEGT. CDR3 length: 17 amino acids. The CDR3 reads CASSGGRTGTGNSPLHF. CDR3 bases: TGTGCCAGCAGTGGGGGGAGAACCGGGACAGGGAATTCACCCCTCCACTTT.

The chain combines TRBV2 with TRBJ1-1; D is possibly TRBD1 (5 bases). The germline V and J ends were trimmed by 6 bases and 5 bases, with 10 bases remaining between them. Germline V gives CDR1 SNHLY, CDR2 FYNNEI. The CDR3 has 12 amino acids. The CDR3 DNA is TGTGCCAGCAGCTTAGGGGTAACTGAAGCTTTCTTT. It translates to CASSLGVTEAFF. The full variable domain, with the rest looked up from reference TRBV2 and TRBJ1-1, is EPEVTQTPSHQVTQMGQEVILRCVPISNHLYFYWYRQILGQKVEFLVSFYNNEISEKSEIFDDQFSVERPDGSNFTLKIRSTKLEDSAMYFCASSLGVTEAFFGQGTRLTVV.

The CDR3 nucleotides read TGTGCCAGCAGGCCGGGGACAGGGAGCTACGAGCAGTACTTC. This codes for CASRPGTGSYEQYF. The genes are TRBV28 and TRBJ2-7; TRBD1 matches 9 bases. The CDR3 covers 14 residues. The V and J ends lost 6 bases and 3 bases, in that order; junction bases with no gene match: 6. Germline CDR1 is MDHEN and CDR2 is SYDVKM.

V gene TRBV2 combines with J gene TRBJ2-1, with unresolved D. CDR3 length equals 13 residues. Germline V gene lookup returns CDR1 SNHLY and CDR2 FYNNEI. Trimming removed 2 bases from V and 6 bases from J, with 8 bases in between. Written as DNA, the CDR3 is TGTGCCAGCAGTGAATTCCGCGGCAATGAGCAGTTCTTC. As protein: CASSEFRGNEQFF.

In DNA form, the CDR3 reads TGTGCCAGTAGTCCGCACCGGACAGGGGGTGAAAAACTGTTTTTT. As protein: CASSPHRTGGEKLFF. The chain uses TRBV19 and TRBJ1-4; TRBD1 agrees at 10 bases. The CDR3 totals 15 residues. The junction had 7 bases not matched to a gene; V was cut back by 5 bases and J by 7 bases. Germline lookup yields CDR1 LNHDA and CDR2 SQIVND (reference sequence).

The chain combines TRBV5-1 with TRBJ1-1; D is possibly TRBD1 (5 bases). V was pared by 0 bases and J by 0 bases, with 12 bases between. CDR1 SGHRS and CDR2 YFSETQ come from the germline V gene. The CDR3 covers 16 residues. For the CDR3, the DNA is TGCGCCAGCAGCTTGGTCGGAGGGGTCTTGAACACTGAAGCTTTCTTT. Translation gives CASSLVGGVLNTEAFF.

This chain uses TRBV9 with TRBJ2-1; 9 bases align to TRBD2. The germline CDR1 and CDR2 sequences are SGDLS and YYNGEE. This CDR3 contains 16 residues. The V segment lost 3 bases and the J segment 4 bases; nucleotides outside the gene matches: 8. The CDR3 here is CASSANGTSRYNEQFF. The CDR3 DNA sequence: TGTGCCAGCAGCGCAAACGGGACTAGCCGTTACAATGAGCAGTTCTTC.

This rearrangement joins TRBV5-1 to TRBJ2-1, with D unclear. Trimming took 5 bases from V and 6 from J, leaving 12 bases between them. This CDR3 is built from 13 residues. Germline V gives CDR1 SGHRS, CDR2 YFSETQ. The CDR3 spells CASSSSVRNEQFF. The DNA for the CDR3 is TGCGCCAGCAGTAGCTCGGTCCGCAATGAGCAGTTCTTC.

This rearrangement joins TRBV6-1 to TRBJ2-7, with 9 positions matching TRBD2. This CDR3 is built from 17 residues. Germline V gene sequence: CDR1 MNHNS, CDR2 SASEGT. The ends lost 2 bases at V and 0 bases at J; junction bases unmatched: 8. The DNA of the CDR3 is TGTGCCAGCAGTGAACGGTATAGCGGGAGTTTCTCCTACGAGCAGTACTTC. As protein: CASSERYSGSFSYEQYF.

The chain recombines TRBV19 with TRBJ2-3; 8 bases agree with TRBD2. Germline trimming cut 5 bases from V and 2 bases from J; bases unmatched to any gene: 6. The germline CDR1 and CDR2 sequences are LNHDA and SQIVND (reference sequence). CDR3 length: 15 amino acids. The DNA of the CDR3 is TGTGCCAGTAGTTCCGGGAGGGATGACACAGATACGCAGTATTTT. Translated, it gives CASSSGRDDTDTQYF.

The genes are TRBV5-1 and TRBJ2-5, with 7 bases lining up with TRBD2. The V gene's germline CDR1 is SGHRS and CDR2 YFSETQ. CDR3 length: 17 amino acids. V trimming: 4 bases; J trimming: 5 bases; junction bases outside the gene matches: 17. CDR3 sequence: CASSPLGASGIQETQYF. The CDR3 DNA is TGCGCCAGCAGCCCCCTCGGGGCTAGCGGAATTCAGGAGACCCAGTACTTC.

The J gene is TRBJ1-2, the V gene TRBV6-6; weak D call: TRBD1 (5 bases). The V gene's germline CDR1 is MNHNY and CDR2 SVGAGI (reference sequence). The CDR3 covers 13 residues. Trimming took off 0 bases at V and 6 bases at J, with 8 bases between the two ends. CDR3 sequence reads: CASSYSTGDGYTF. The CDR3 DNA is TGTGCCAGCAGTTACTCGACGGGGGATGGCTACACCTTC.

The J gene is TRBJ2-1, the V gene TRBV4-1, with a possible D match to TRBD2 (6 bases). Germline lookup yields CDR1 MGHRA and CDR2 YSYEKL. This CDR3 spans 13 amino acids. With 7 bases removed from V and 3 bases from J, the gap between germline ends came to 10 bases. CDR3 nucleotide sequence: TGCGCCAGCATGGGCGGGAACTACAATGAGCAGTTCTTC. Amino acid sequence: CASMGGNYNEQFF.

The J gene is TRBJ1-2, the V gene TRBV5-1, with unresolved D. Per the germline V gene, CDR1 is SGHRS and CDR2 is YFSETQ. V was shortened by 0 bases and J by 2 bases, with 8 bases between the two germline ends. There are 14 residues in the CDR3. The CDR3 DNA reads TGCGCCAGCAGCTTGGTCGGAGACAACTATGGCTACACCTTC. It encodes CASSLVGDNYGYTF.

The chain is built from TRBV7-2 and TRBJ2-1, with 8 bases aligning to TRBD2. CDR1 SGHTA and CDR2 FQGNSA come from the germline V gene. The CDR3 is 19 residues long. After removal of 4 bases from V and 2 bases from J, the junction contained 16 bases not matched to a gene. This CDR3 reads CASSSTFLAGPPPYNEQFF. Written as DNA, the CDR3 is TGTGCCAGCAGCTCCACCTTTCTAGCGGGCCCACCCCCCTACAATGAGCAGTTCTTC.

CDR3 residues: CASSSPNRQGVVEQYF. CDR3 bases: TGTGCCAGCAGTTCGCCGAATCGACAGGGGGTCGTCGAGCAGTACTTC. The chain employs TRBV28 and TRBJ2-7, with 9 bases identical to TRBD1. Germline lookup yields CDR1 MDHEN and CDR2 SYDVKM. This CDR3 is built from 16 residues. V lost 4 bases to trimming and J lost 6 bases; unmatched junction nucleotides: 13. Together with reference TRBV28 and TRBJ2-7, the CDR3 gives the full variable domain: DVKVTQSSRYLVKRTGEKVFLECVQDMDHENMFWYRQDPGLGLRLIYFSYDVKMKEKGDIPEGYSVSREKKERFSLILESASTNQTSMYLCASSSPNRQGVVEQYFGPGTRLTVT.

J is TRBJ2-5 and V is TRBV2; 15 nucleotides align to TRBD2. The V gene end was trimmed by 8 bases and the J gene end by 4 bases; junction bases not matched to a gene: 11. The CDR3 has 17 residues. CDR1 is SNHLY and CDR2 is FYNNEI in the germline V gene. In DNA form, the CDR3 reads TGTGCCAGCGGCGATCGGACTAGCGGGAGGGGACGAGAGACCCAGTACTTC. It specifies CASGDRTSGRGRETQYF.

The CDR3 nucleotides read TGTGCCAGCAGCCGGGACAGACTCTATGGCTACACCTTC. Translated, it gives CASSRDRLYGYTF. The chain combines TRBV3-1 (or the pseudogene TRBV3-2) with TRBJ1-2; the match to TRBD1 covers 7 bases. The CDR3 sequence is 13 residues long. V dropped 4 bases and J dropped 4; count of bases not matched to a gene: 3. Germline CDR1 is LGHDT and CDR2 is YNNKEL (reference sequence).